This is a list of T cell receptor beta chains from one sample in a study of TIL therapy for anti-PD-1-resistant metastatic lung cancer. TCRdb keeps only in-frame clones here, not all; method: immunoSEQ multiplex PCR. The sample contains about 16,000 clones, 74% of which appear only once. The sample consisted of blood, taken at baseline. These receptors were collected from a person aged 25-85 years with non-small cell lung cancer. Both conserved end residues are trimmed from each CDR3.

TRBV15	AASRGRLLGNSPLH
TRBV20-1	SAPGFNEQF
TRBV5-1	ASSPLPGQGLYEQY
TRBV10-1	ASSDGVEVNIQY
TRBV2	ASTLEGSYGYT
TRBV9	ASGGAEDTQY
TRBV10-3	AISEGPPGLAGFQETQY
TRBV28	ASSQTSGRAAV
TRBV11-3	ASSLDSGGAFNEQF
TRBV28	ASRHTGQGISNQPQH
TRBV5-6	ASSLGTGTEAF
TRBV9	ASSVGLAGGGETQY
TRBV5-4	ASSLGLAGGTTDTQY
TRBV6-5	ASSYGQSSGYT